This is a list of T cell receptor beta chains from one sample in a study of radiation and T cells in renal cell carcinoma. The repertoire was sequenced with immunoSEQ multiplex PCR; TCRdb's copy has only in-frame clones and lacks some. The table has 100,000 to 150,000 clones, around 84% seen once. The source was blood, collected from a patient whose treatment included radiotherapy and nephrectomy. The origin of the receptors is a woman aged 55-70 years with renal cell carcinoma. The CDR3 runs from the conserved cysteine through the conserved F or W. D genes are given only for firm matches. The size entry is marked missing in some rows and otherwise reads once, few, many or a size class.

size,D,V,J,CDR3,DNA
many,NA,TRBV2,TRBJ1-6,CASQDRPLYNSPLHF,TGTGCCAGCCAAGACAGGCCCCTTTATAATTCACCCCTCCACTTT
NA,TRBD1,TRBV6-1,TRBJ1-2,CASSDRTGLSNYGYTF,TGTGCCAGCAGTGATAGGACAGGGCTTTCTAACTATGGCTACACCTTC
NA,NA,TRBV19,TRBJ2-6,CASSIDRRTGPSGANVLTF,TGTGCCAGTAGTATAGATAGACGGACCGGTCCCTCTGGGGCCAACGTCCTGACTTTC
NA,NA,TRBV6-6,TRBJ1-2,CASSDVTPANYGYTF,TGTGCCAGCAGCGACGTGACACCCGCTAACTATGGCTACACCTTC
NA,NA,TRBV4-2,TRBJ2-7,CASTPQSGYEQYF,TGTGCCAGCACCCCCCAAAGTGGCTACGAGCAGTACTTC
NA,NA,TRBV29-1,TRBJ2-1,CSVEIQAGTNEQFF,TGCAGCGTTGAGATCCAGGCAGGGACGAATGAGCAGTTCTTC
NA,NA,TRBV7-6,TRBJ2-7,CASSLGTYEQYF,TGTGCCAGCAGCTTAGGGACCTACGAGCAGTACTTC
once,TRBD2,TRBV9,TRBJ2-1,CASSVFRRGTLNEQFF,TGTGCCAGCAGCGTATTCCGGCGGGGGACTCTTAATGAGCAGTTCTTC
NA,NA,TRBV18,TRBJ2-2,CASSKGTNTGELFF,TGTGCCAGCTCAAAGGGGACCAACACCGGGGAGCTGTTTTTT
NA,NA,TRBV9,TRBJ2-7,CASSRAASSYEQYF,TGTGCCAGCAGCCGAGCGGCGAGCTCCTACGAGCAGTACTTC
once,TRBD1,TRBV19,TRBJ1-6,CASRLGQDNSPLHF,TGTGCCAGTAGACTTGGACAGGACAATTCACCCCTCCACTTT
NA,NA,TRBV19,TRBJ2-7,CASSFGHFEQYF,TGTGCCAGTAGTTTCGGACACTTCGAGCAGTACTTC
NA,TRBD1,TRBV29-1,TRBJ2-7,CSVGRETGNYEQYF,TGCAGCGTTGGAAGAGAGACAGGGAACTACGAGCAGTACTTC
NA,TRBD2,TRBV7-2,TRBJ2-3,CASSLGGPGGGFTDTQYF,TGTGCCAGCAGCTTAGGGGGCCCGGGCGGGGGGTTCACAGATACGCAGTATTTT
NA,NA,TRBV29-1,TRBJ2-1,CSVEQLNEQFF,TGCAGCGTTGAACAACTCAATGAGCAGTTCTTC
NA,NA,TRBV6-1,TRBJ2-7,CASSPQGRYEQYF,TGTGCCAGCAGTCCTCAGGGTCGGTACGAGCAGTACTTC
NA,NA,TRBV14,TRBJ2-3,CASSRWAGDTQYF,TGTGCCAGCAGCCGGTGGGCAGGAGATACGCAGTATTTT
few,TRBD2,TRBV4-1,TRBJ2-7,CASSQVASGEQYYEQYF,TGCGCCAGCAGCCAAGTGGCTAGCGGGGAGCAATACTACGAGCAGTACTTC
NA,TRBD2,TRBV7-7,TRBJ2-1,CASSLAGREDEQFF,TGTGCTAGCAGCTTAGCGGGCAGGGAGGATGAGCAGTTCTTC
NA,NA,TRBV11-1,TRBJ1-1,CASSQGLPEAFF,TGTGCCAGCAGCCAGGGGTTACCTGAAGCTTTCTTT
NA,TRBD2,TRBV6-6,TRBJ2-7,CASSSGLYEQYF,TGTGCCAGCAGTTCGGGACTATACGAGCAGTACTTC
few,NA,TRBV30,TRBJ1-5,CAWSVGQASNQPQHF,TGTGCCTGGAGTGTAGGGCAGGCTAGCAATCAGCCCCAGCATTTT
few,TRBD2,TRBV5-1,TRBJ2-5,CASSPRLAGETQYF,TGCGCCAGCAGCCCCAGACTAGCGGGTGAGACCCAGTACTTC
NA,TRBD1,TRBV5-1,TRBJ1-1,CASSLDDRTGAEAFF,TGCGCCAGCAGCTTGGATGACAGGACAGGGGCTGAAGCTTTCTTT
NA,TRBD2,TRBV6-1,TRBJ2-5,CASSLTSRETQYF,TGTGCCAGCAGTTTGACTAGCCGAGAGACCCAGTACTTC
few,NA,TRBV5-6,TRBJ1-1,CASRRVNTEAFF,TGTGCCAGCAGGAGAGTGAACACTGAAGCTTTCTTT
few,TRBD1,TRBV7-9,TRBJ1-2,CASSLGRGQGNGYTF,TGTGCCAGCAGCTTAGGTCGCGGACAGGGAAATGGCTACACCTTC